These T cell receptor beta chains were read from a single sample in a study of blood T cell repertoires in COVID-19. Sequencing used immunoSEQ multiplex PCR; TCRdb keeps in-frame clones, though not all of them. The table lists about 40,000 clones, 80% of them singletons. Source material: peripheral blood. The origin of the receptors is an elderly man with active or convalescent COVID-19. The conserved cysteine and the conserved F or W are not part of the CDR3 here.

>TRBJ2-7|TRBV18
ASSEPGQPYEQY
>TRBJ1-5|TRBV5-6
ASSSRGGYSNQPQH
>TRBJ1-4|TRBV5-1
ASNLGGTNEKLF
>TRBJ1-3|TRBV2
ASSLRTAGNTIY
>TRBJ2-3|TRBV4-3
ASSPAAYGTDTQY
>TRBJ2-7|TRBV9
ASSRRGGDEQY
>TRBJ2-5|TRBV9
ASNSGAIQETQY
>TRBJ2-7|TRBV5-8
ASSLTSGGAYEQY
>TRBJ1-1|TRBV15
ATSRGDSNTEAF
>TRBJ2-7|TRBV7-2
ASNQQGARDEQY
>TRBJ1-1|TRBV9
ASTPADSPGRGAF
>TRBJ1-2|TRBV28
ASSLRDATGGYGYT
>TRBJ2-7|TRBV11-3
ASSNGGAGYEQY
>TRBJ1-1|TRBV12-3/TRBV12-4
ASSGLGKAF
>TRBJ1-5|TRBV24-1
ATSDPYSNQPQH
>TRBJ1-4|TRBV6-5
ASSYSQGNEKLF
>TRBJ2-1|TRBV5-1
ASSPGTGSHNEQF
>TRBJ1-5|TRBV27
ASSSVDSANQH
>TRBJ1-5|TRBV28
ASSVLGGQGRNQPQH
>TRBJ1-2|TRBV30
AWTAGGGYT
>TRBJ2-5|TRBV18
ASARGTQETQY
>TRBJ2-4|TRBV13
ASSLGLGSQY
>TRBJ2-1|TRBV7-2
ASSSYGTVGQF
>TRBJ2-1|TRBV4-1
ASSQGPGVPYNEQF
>TRBJ2-3|TRBV4-3
ASSQRYGALAGGRGSTDTQY
>TRBJ2-7|TRBV7-3
ASSYNRGYEQY
>TRBJ2-5|TRBV10-1
ASADRDQETQY
>TRBJ2-3|TRBV7-3
ASSPSSERTDTQY
>TRBJ1-2|TRBV9
ASSYHPTGTAYGYT
>TRBJ2-2|TRBV7-9
ASSGGQANTGELF
>TRBJ2-1|TRBV19
ASSIRASGYEQF
>TRBJ2-2|TRBV9
ASSALAGPNTGELF
>TRBJ1-1|TRBV5-4
ASSWGQGTSGTEAF
>TRBJ2-7|TRBV5-1
ASSSKTGEGEQY
>TRBJ1-2|TRBV19
ASTLSRTGRGYT
>TRBJ2-3|TRBV9
ASSVSVRTGDNSGSTDTQY
>TRBJ1-5|TRBV28
ASRPPGVISQPQH
>TRBJ2-7|TRBV5-6
ASSLEVGTGDQWVLEQY
>TRBJ2-7|TRBV28
ASSPTSGSSYEQY
>TRBJ2-7|TRBV6-5
ASSYLATYEQY
>TRBJ1-3|TRBV4-1
ASSQDSARGNTIY
>TRBJ2-1|TRBV6-2/TRBV6-3
ASSFLAGTYNEQF
>TRBJ1-3|TRBV28
ASSQGQGAKNTIY
>TRBJ2-2|TRBV3-1/TRBV3-2
ASSQDRATGELF
>TRBJ2-7|TRBV6-1
ASSEQSGYEQY
>TRBJ2-7|TRBV30
AWNGENQAYEQY
>TRBJ2-2|TRBV18
ASSPFGGDRGLAGELF
>TRBJ1-6|TRBV6-5
ASSYSDTQPLH
>TRBJ1-5|TRBV5-5
ASSPGTAGQPQH
>TRBJ2-7|TRBV6-5
ASSYAPRYEQY
>TRBJ1-5|TRBV19
ASSYDRALNQPQH
>TRBJ2-7|TRBV11-2
ASSRTGPEQY
>TRBJ2-3|TRBV29-1
SVVAARTDTQY
>TRBJ2-3|TRBV4-2
ASSQDRGVAGSTDTQY
>TRBJ1-5|TRBV5-1
ASSQRTGERPQH
>TRBJ2-3|TRBV9
ASSASGTGMNTQY
>TRBJ2-7|TRBV11-2
ASSFDLAGGREQY
>TRBJ1-2|TRBV7-2
ASSTYHSNYGYT
>TRBJ2-7|TRBV4-1
ASSQGQAYEQY
>TRBJ1-1|TRBV10-3
AISADRLVTEAF